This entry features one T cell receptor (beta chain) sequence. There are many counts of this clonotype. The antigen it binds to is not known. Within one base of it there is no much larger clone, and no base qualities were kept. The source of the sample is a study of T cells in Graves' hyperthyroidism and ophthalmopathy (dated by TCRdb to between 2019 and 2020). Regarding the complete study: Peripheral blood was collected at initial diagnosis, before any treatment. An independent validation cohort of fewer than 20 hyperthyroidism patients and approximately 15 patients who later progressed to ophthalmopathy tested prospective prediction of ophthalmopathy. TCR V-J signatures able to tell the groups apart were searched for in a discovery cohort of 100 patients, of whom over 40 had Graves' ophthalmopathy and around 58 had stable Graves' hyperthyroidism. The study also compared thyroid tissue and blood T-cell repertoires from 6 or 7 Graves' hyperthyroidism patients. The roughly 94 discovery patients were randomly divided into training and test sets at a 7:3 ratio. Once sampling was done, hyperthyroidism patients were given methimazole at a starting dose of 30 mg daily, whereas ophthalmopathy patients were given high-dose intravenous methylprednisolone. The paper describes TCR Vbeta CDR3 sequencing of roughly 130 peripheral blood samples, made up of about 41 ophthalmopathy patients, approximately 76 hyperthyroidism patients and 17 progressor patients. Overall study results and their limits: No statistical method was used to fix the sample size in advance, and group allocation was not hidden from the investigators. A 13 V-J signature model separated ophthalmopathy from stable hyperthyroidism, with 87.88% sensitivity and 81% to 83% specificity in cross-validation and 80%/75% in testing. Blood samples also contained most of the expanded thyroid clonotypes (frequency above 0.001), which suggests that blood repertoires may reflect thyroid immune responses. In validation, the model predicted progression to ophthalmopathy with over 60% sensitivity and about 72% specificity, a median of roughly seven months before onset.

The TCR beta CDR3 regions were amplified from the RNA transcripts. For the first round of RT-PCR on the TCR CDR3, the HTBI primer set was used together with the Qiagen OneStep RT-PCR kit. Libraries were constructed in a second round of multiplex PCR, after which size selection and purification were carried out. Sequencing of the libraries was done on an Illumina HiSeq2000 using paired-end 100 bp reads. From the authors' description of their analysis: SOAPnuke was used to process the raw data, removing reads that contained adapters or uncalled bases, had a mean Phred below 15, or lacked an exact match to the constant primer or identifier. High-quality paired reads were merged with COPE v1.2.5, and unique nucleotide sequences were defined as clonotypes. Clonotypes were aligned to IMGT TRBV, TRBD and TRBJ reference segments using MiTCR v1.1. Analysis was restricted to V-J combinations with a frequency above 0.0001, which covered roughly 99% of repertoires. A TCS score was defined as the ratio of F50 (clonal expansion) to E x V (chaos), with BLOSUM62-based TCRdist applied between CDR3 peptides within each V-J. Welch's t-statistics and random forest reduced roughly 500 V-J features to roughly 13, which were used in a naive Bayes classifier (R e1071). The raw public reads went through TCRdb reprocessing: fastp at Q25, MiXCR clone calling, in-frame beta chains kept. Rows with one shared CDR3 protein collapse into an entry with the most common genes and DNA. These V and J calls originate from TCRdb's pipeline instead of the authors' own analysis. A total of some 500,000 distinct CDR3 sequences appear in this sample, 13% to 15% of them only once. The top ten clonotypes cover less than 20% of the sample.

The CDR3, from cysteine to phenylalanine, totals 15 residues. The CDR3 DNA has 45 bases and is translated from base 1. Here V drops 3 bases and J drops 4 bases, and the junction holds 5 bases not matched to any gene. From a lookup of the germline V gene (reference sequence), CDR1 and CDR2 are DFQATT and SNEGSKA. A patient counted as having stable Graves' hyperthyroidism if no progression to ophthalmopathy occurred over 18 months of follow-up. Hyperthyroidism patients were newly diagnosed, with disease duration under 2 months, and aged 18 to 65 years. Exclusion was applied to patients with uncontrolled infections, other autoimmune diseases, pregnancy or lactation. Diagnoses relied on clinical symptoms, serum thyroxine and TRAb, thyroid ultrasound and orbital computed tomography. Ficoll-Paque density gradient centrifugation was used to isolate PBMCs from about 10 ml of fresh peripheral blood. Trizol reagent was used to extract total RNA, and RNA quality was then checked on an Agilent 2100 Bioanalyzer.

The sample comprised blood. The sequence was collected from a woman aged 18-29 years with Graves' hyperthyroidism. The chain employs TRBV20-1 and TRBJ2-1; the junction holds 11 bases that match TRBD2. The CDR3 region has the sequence CSASISGRDYNEQFF. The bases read TGCAGTGCTAGTATTAGCGGGAGGGATTACAATGAGCAGTTCTTC.